This T cell receptor beta chain derives from a study of T-cell reconstitution after alpha-beta-depleted transplantation in children. The TCRbeta library was prepared with unique molecular identifiers. TCRdb re-analysed the PCR reads in MiXCR, keeping a single row per CDR3 protein. The repertoire holds almost 500,000 distinct CDR3 sequences, under 15% seen once, with around 5.8% in the top ten. This CDR3 region has 16 residues. Germline loops: CDR1 SGDLS, CDR2 YYNGEE. Trimming cost V 4 bases and J 4 bases; bases outside gene matches: 13. This TCR was sampled from a human donor who donated a stem cell graft to a child with combined immunodeficiency. The chain uses TRBV9 and TRBJ1-2; 7 bases align to TRBD1. The material sequenced was PBMCs from the stem cell graft donor, taken from the stem cell graft. The CDR3 here is CASSSLGQTNPYGYTF. CDR3 nucleotides: TGTGCCAGCAGCTCTCTGGGACAGACAAATCCCTATGGCTACACCTTC. Full variable domain (outside the CDR3, taken from reference TRBV9 and TRBJ1-2): DSGVTQTPKHLITATGQRVTLRCSPRSGDLSVYWYQQSLDQGLQFLIQYYNGEERAKGNILERFSAQQFPDLHSELNLSSLELGDSALYFCASSSLGQTNPYGYTFGSGTRLTVV.